This entry concerns a single TCR beta chain. Its antigen is still unknown. Germline V CDR1 and CDR2: ENHRY, SYGVKD. CDR3 length: 15 residues. V lost 0 bases and J 0 bases, leaving 9 bases between the germline ends. One entry per CDR3 protein results from TCRdb running MiXCR on the RT-PCR reads. The sample gives a few hundred thousand distinct CDR3 sequences, around 13% of which show up once; 11% is in the top ten. This record belongs to a study of response to subunit inactivated influenza vaccine. Study conclusions and caveats: Seasonal influenza vaccination, on each occasion, was suggested by the authors to recruit few new T cells.

The chain carries TRBV10-3 and TRBJ2-7; D call uncertain. This TCR was recovered from a man over 45 who received an inactivated influenza vaccine. Sequencing used PBMCs from blood, obtained approximately 13 days after vaccination. CDR3 bases: TGTGCCATCAGTGAGTCGCTGAGTAACTCCTACGAGCAGTACTTC. Translated, it gives CAISESLSNSYEQYF.